These 12 T cell receptor beta chains share one sample of origin, sequenced in a study of OX40 agonist ivuxolimab in advanced cancers. Measured with immunoSEQ multiplex PCR; TCRdb has only the in-frame clones, and not every one. The sample carries 77,000 or so clones, roughly 90% recorded once. Sequences were derived from CD4+ or CD8+ T cells sorted from blood, sampled in a trial of the OX40 agonist ivuxolimab. The receptors derive from an adult with an advanced solid tumor such as melanoma, head and neck, liver or kidney cancer.

The chain couples TRBV7-6 to TRBJ2-3, with TRBD2 identical over 10 bases. With V trimmed by 8 bases and J by 7 bases, 6 bases remained unmatched. Germline V gene data show CDR1 as SGHVS and CDR2 as FNYEAQ. The CDR3 spans 13 residues. CDR3 in amino acids: CASAAGGPNTQYF. The CDR3 DNA reads TGTGCCAGCGCAGCGGGAGGGCCAAATACGCAGTATTTT.

This clone was seen a handful of times. The rearrangement uses TRBV11-2 and TRBJ2-7; no firm D call. Trimming cost V 4 bases and J 6 bases, with 7 bases left between them. The CDR3 extends over 11 amino acids. Germline-derived CDR1 and CDR2 are SGHAT and FQNNGV. CDR3 nucleotide sequence: TGTGCCAGCAGCTCATATAGCGAGCAGTACTTC. Translated: CASSSYSEQYF.

This clone came up once. V gene TRBV7-9 combines with J gene TRBJ2-3; 7 bases align to TRBD1. Germline trimming cut 4 bases from V and 0 bases from J; bases unmatched to any gene: 4. Looked up from germline, CDR1 is SEHNR and CDR2 is FQNEAQ (reference sequence). The CDR3 has 15 residues. CDR3 in amino acids: CASSSGTVSTDTQYF. The CDR3 bases are TGTGCCAGCAGCTCCGGGACAGTAAGCACAGATACGCAGTATTTT.

The chain carries TRBV6-6 and TRBJ1-1; no clear D. Germline loops: CDR1 MNHNY, CDR2 SVGAGI (reference sequence). This CDR3 region has 14 residues. V lost 0 bases, J lost 1 base, and 6 bases lay in between. DNA for the CDR3: TGTGCCAGCAGTTACTCGTGGACGAACACTGAAGCTTTCTTT. It codes for CASSYSWTNTEAFF.

This chain joins TRBV4-3 and TRBJ1-4; D ambiguous. CDR1 and CDR2 from the germline V gene are LGHNA and YSLEER. This CDR3 region has 16 residues. V lost 4 bases and J lost 4, with 16 bases in between. CDR3 sequence reads: CASSLGNVGYNEKLFF. CDR3 DNA sequence: TGCGCCAGCAGCCTGGGTAATGTGGGGTATAATGAAAAACTGTTTTTT.

A single count supports this clone. This chain joins TRBV15 and TRBJ2-5; D gene uncertain. V lost 4 bases, J lost 2 bases, and 11 bases lay in between. This CDR3 region has 14 residues. Germline V CDR1 and CDR2: LNHNV, YYDKDF (reference sequence). DNA of the CDR3: TGTGCCACCAGCATCTCTGACATACAAGAGACCCAGTACTTC. Translation: CATSISDIQETQYF.

The chain combines TRBV9 with TRBJ2-2, with a tentative D call TRBD1 (7 bases). The CDR3 runs 15 residues. Germline assignment: CDR1 SGDLS and CDR2 YYNGEE. The V end was cut by 3 bases, the J end by 6 bases, with 15 bases between. DNA of the CDR3: TGTGCCAGCAGCGACCTCCGGGGGACAGCCGGGGAGCTGTTTTTT. Translated: CASSDLRGTAGELFF.

The V gene is TRBV7-2, the J gene TRBJ1-1, with D tentatively TRBD1 (5 bases). The V end was cut by 3 bases, the J end by 4 bases, with 12 bases between. The CDR3 runs to 14 residues. CDR1 and CDR2 (germline): SGHTA, FQGNSA. The CDR3 DNA is TGTGCCAGCAGCTTTCAGGGAGGGAGCACTGAAGCTTTCTTT. Translation: CASSFQGGSTEAFF.

Written as DNA, the CDR3 is TGTGCCAGCTCACCGCCCCCGCGACTAGCGGGAGGGCTACTGGAGACCCAGTACTTC. This sequence encodes CASSPPPRLAGGLLETQYF. The gene calls are TRBV18 and TRBJ2-5; 14 positions match TRBD2. The length of the CDR3 is 19 residues. Germline trimming cut 3 bases from V and 5 bases from J; bases unmatched to any gene: 14. Germline V gene sequence: CDR1 KGHSH, CDR2 LQKENI.

A note on this clone: Other DNA sequences in the same sample also yield this CDR3. The J gene is TRBJ2-1, the V gene TRBV7-3, with D perhaps TRBD1 (5 bases). Trimming took off 5 bases at V and 3 bases at J, with 11 bases between the two ends. The germline CDR1 and CDR2 sequences are SGHTA and FQGTGA. This CDR3 has 14 amino acids. The CDR3 sequence is CASSATGGYNEQFF. In nucleotides, the CDR3 is TGTGCCAGCAGCGCCACAGGTGGCTACAATGAGCAGTTCTTC.

This clone occurred once. The rearrangement links TRBV11-1 to TRBJ2-7, with 7 nucleotides matching TRBD1. Germline assignment: CDR1 SGHAT and CDR2 FQDESV (reference sequence). Germline trimming cut 2 bases from V and 3 bases from J; bases unmatched to any gene: 4. This CDR3 comprises 14 residues. The CDR3 loop reads CASSLTRQGYEQYF. CDR3 sequence (DNA): TGTGCCAGCAGCTTAACTAGACAGGGCTACGAGCAGTACTTC.

V usage is TRBV6-5 and J usage is TRBJ1-6; D is perhaps TRBD1 (6 bases). V lost 6 bases and J 7 bases, leaving 16 bases between the germline ends. This CDR3 has 15 residues. Germline V gene lookup returns CDR1 MNHEY and CDR2 SVGAGI. The CDR3 region is CASSYGGLGNSPLHF. CDR3 DNA: TGTGCCAGCAGCTACGGGGGGCTTGGCAATTCACCCCTCCACTTT.